Listed below are T cell receptor beta chains from one sample, sequenced in a study of radiation and T cells in renal cell carcinoma. Method: immunoSEQ multiplex PCR; TCRdb's copy keeps in-frame clones and lacks some. Of approximately 90,000 clones listed, around 81% are singletons. The starting material was blood, obtained from a patient whose treatment included radiotherapy and nephrectomy. The origin of the receptors is a man aged 50-60 years with renal cell carcinoma. Both conserved end residues are part of each CDR3. The order of the fields is J gene, clone size, V gene, D gene, CDR3 protein, CDR3 DNA. The D gene is left open where the match is weak. Only part of the rows carry a size: once, few, many, or a class if the clone is expanded.

>TRBJ2-3|.|TRBV5-1|TRBD2
CASSPPRGNTDTQYF
TGCGCCAGCAGTCCTCCGCGGGGGAACACAGATACGCAGTATTTT
>TRBJ2-1|.|TRBV11-1|TRBD2
CASSPSGAYNEQFF
TGTGCCAGCAGTCCTAGCGGGGCCTACAATGAGCAGTTCTTC
>TRBJ2-7|.|TRBV10-2|TRBD2
CASSDGTSSYEQYF
TGCGCCAGCAGTGATGGGACTAGCTCCTACGAGCAGTACTTC
>TRBJ2-1|few|TRBV19|TRBD1
CASSADRGDNEQFF
TGTGCCAGTAGTGCGGACAGGGGGGACAATGAGCAGTTCTTC
>TRBJ2-3|once|TRBV4-2|TRBD2
CASSQDWRGASTDTQYF
TGTGCCAGCAGCCAAGACTGGCGGGGGGCTAGCACAGATACGCAGTATTTT
>TRBJ1-2|.|TRBV28|.
CASSSLYGYTF
TGTGCCAGCAGTTCCCTCTATGGCTACACCTTC
>TRBJ1-2|.|TRBV15|.
CATSRDRETTYGYTF
TGTGCCACCAGCAGAGATCGTGAGACCACATATGGCTACACCTTC
>TRBJ1-1|once|TRBV5-4|.
CASSSDDTEAFF
TGTGCCAGCAGCTCCGATGACACTGAAGCTTTCTTT
>TRBJ2-7|.|TRBV19|TRBD2
CASSITSGPSYEQYF
TGTGCCAGTAGTATAACTAGCGGTCCCTCCTACGAGCAGTACTTC
>TRBJ1-1|few|TRBV5-1|.
CASSLGRGATEAFF
TGCGCCAGCAGCTTGGGGAGGGGGGCCACTGAAGCTTTCTTT
>TRBJ2-7|.|TRBV1|.
CTSSQVQRHGDEQYF
TGCACCAGCAGCCAAGTACAGCGCCACGGCGACGAGCAGTACTTC
>TRBJ2-7|.|TRBV6-5|TRBD2
CASSYLAGAGYEQYF
TGTGCCAGCAGTTACTTAGCGGGAGCTGGCTACGAGCAGTACTTC
>TRBJ2-1|.|TRBV5-1|.
CASSFDANEQFF
TGCGCCAGCAGCTTCGACGCGAATGAGCAGTTCTTC
>TRBJ1-5|.|TRBV10-3|.
CAISESEVGQPQHF
TGTGCCATCAGTGAGTCAGAAGTGGGTCAGCCCCAGCATTTT
>TRBJ2-5|.|TRBV4-1|TRBD2
CASSQLGGVPETQYF
TGCGCCAGCAGCCAATTGGGGGGGGTACCGGAGACCCAGTACTTC
>TRBJ2-6|.|TRBV7-3|.
CASSFFGANVLTF
TGTGCCAGCAGCTTTTTTGGGGCCAACGTCCTGACTTTC